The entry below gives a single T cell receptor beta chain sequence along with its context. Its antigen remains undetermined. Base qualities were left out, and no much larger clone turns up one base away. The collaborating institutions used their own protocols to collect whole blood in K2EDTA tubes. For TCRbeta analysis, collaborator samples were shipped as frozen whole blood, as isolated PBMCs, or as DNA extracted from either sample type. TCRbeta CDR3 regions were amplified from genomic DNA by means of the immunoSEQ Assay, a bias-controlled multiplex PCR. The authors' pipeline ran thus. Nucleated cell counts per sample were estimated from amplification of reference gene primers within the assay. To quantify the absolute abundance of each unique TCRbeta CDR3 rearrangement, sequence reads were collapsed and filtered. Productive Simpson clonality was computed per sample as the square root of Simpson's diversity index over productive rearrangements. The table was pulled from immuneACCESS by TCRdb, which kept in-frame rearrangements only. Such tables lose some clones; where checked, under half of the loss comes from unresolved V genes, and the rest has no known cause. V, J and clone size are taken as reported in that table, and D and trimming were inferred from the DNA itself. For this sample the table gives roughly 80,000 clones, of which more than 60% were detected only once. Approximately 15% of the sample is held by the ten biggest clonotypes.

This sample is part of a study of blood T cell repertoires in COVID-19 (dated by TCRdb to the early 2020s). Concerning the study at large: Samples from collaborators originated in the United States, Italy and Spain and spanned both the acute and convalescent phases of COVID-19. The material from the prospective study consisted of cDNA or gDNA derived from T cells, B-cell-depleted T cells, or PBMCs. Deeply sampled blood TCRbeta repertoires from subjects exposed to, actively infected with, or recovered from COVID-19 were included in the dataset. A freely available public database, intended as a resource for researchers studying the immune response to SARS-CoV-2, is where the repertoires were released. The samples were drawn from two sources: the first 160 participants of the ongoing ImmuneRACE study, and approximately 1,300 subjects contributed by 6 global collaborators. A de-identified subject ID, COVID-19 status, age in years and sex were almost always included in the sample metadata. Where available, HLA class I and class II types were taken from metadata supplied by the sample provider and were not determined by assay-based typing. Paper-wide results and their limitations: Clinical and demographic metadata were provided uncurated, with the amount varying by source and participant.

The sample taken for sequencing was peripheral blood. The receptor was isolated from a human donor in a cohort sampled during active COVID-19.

The DNA sequence follows: TGTGCCAGCAGCGCCAGCGGGAGGACGACGTACCGCTCCTACAATGAGCAGTTCTTC. It translates to CASSASGRTTYRSYNEQFF. The chain employs TRBV9 and TRBJ2-1; 9 central bases correspond to TRBD2. V is cut back by 3 bases and J by 0 bases, with 13 bases in the junction unmatched. From the germline V gene, CDR1 is SGDLS and CDR2 is YYNGEE. The CDR3 has 19 amino acids, counting the end cysteine and phenylalanine. The read is trimmed to its CDR3 DNA, 57 bases read in frame from base 1.